This paragraph covers one TCR beta chain sequence. Its antigen is currently unknown. The data derive from a study of T cells in localized non-small cell lung cancer. General study findings and limits: Blood T cell density predicted longer survival; adjacent-lung clonality, shorter. Out of the top 100 tumor clones, a median approximately 57 were seen in adjacent lung. Uninvolved adjacent lung had higher T cell clonality than tumor and all other tissues. Only one tumor region was sequenced, so heterogeneity remains possible.

The V gene's germline CDR1 is SGHAT and CDR2 FQNNGV. Trimming stripped 5 bases from V and 5 bases from J, with 18 bases between. The CDR3 length is 15 residues. TCRdb keeps only in-frame clones here, not all; method: immunoSEQ multiplex PCR. The data contain tens of thousands of clones, around 82% of them singletons. This TCR was recovered from a man aged 40-75 years with stage II lung adenocarcinoma. This material consisted of PBMCs, taken before any cancer treatment. The gene calls are TRBV11-2 and TRBJ2-5; unclear D gene. CDR3 amino acids: CASSLQRQPGETQYF. In nucleotides, the CDR3 is TGTGCCAGCAGCCTACAAAGGCAGCCCGGGGAGACCCAGTACTTC. Full variable domain (remainder filled in from reference TRBV11-2 and TRBJ2-5): EAGVAQSPRYKIIEKRQSVAFWCNPISGHATLYWYQQILGQGPKLLIQFQNNGVVDDSQLPKDRFSAERLKGVDSTLKIQPAKLEDSAVYLCASSLQRQPGETQYFGPGTRLLVL.